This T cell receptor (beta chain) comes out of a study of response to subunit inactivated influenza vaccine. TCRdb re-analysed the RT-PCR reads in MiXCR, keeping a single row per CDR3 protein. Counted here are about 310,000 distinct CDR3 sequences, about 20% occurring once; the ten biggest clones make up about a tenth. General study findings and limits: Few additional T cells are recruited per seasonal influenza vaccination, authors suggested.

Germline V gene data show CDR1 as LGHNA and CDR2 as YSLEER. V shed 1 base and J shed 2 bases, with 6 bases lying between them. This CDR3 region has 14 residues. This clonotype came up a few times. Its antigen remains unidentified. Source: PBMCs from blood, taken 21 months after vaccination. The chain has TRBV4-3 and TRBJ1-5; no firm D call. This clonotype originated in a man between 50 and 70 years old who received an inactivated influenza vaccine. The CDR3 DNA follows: TGCGCCAGCAGCCAAGGGCTCCGCAATCAGCCCCAGCATTTT. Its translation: CASSQGLRNQPQHF.